This T cell receptor beta chain was sequenced in a study of blood T cell repertoires in COVID-19 (dated by TCRdb to between 2020 and 2021). About the investigation overall: Collaborator samples came from the United States, Italy and Spain and covered acute and convalescent phases of COVID-19. The material from the prospective study consisted of cDNA or gDNA derived from T cells, B-cell-depleted T cells, or PBMCs. Subjects who had been exposed to COVID-19, were actively infected with it, or had recovered from it provided the deeply sampled blood TCRbeta repertoires that made up the dataset. The repertoires were made available in a free public database intended to serve as a resource for research on the immune response to SARS-CoV-2. Samples came from the ongoing ImmuneRACE study (first 160 participants) plus 1,254 subjects from 6 global collaborators. Nearly every sample came with metadata listing a de-identified subject ID, COVID-19 status, age in years and sex. Where HLA class I and class II types were available, the types were taken from metadata supplied by the sample provider, not from assay-based typing. Results and caveats for the whole study, not just this receptor: The amount of clinical and demographic metadata varied by source and participant and was provided uncurated.

In the prospective study, participants were roughly 18 to 89 years old, resided in under 30 geographic areas of the United States, and were enrolled through a virtual design. In the prospective study, cohorts were assigned on the basis of participant-reported clinical history obtained from a screening survey and a study questionnaire. Recovered participants in ImmuneRACE Cohort 3 were defined as having two consecutive negative NP/OP PCR tests, clearance from a healthcare professional, or resolution of symptoms. Mobile phlebotomists in the prospective study collected whole blood, serum and a nasopharyngeal or oropharyngeal swab from every participant. Prospective study participants could optionally give additional blood draws and questionnaires over a roughly two-month period. Prospective study blood samples were shipped either frozen or at room temperature before DNA extraction. After removal of 7 bases from V and 6 bases from J, the junction retains 10 bases not matched to a gene. The CDR3 runs 15 amino acids, cysteine and phenylalanine included. The only DNA kept is the CDR3, 45 bases in frame from the first base. The CDR1 and CDR2 encoded by the germline V gene are MNHEY and SVGAGI.

A note on this clone: Its cognate antigen has yet to be identified. Base qualities were left out, and no much larger clone turns up one base away.

TCRbeta CDR3 regions were amplified from genomic DNA using the immunoSEQ Assay, a bias-controlled multiplex PCR. Regarding the original processing steps: Nucleated cell counts per sample were estimated from amplification of reference gene primers within the assay. To quantify the absolute abundance of each unique TCRbeta CDR3 rearrangement, sequence reads were collapsed and filtered. For each sample, productive Simpson clonality was calculated as the square root of Simpson's diversity index over productive rearrangements. TCRdb obtained this table from immuneACCESS and retained in-frame rearrangements with V and J assigned. These tables miss some clones; where compared with another copy, unresolved V genes account for less than half of the shortfall, and the remainder is unexplained. The V and J calls and clone size come from that table; D and trimming were worked out from the DNA. Across this sample there are around 170,000 clones, with approximately 80% seen only once. About 12% of the sample belongs to the ten largest clones.

The sequenced material came from PBMCs or T cells enriched from blood (not recorded which). The chain employs TRBV6-5 and TRBJ1-2; 11 central bases correspond to TRBD1. This sequence originates from a man in his fifties who had recovered from COVID-19. CDR3 protein: CASTQGGQGGNGYTF. The nucleotides are TGTGCCAGCACCCAAGGGGGACAGGGGGGCAATGGCTACACCTTC.